These T cell receptor beta chains were read from a single sample in a study of neurological immune-mediated disorders. TCRdb called the 5' RACE reads again in MiXCR, with one record for every CDR3 protein. The table records 80,000 to 95,000 distinct CDR3 sequences, around 3.5% of them present only once. Sequencing used PBMCs. The receptors stem from a woman between 50 and 59 years old with multiple sclerosis. Both conserved end residues are part of each CDR3. D genes are given only for firm matches. Size values are once, few and many counts, or a class for expanded clones, and some rows have none.

CDR3 DNA: TGTGCCAGCAGCACCAACAGGGCGGTGGGCGTCCTGACTTTC; CDR3 protein: CASSTNRAVGVLTF; J gene: TRBJ2-6; clone size: many; V gene: TRBV5-5; D gene: -
CDR3 DNA: TGTGCCACCGTAGAAGACAGGGGGAATGAGCAGTTCTTC; CDR3 protein: CATVEDRGNEQFF; J gene: TRBJ2-1; clone size: many; V gene: TRBV15; D gene: TRBD1
CDR3 DNA: TGTGCCAGCAGCGAACGACAGACCTACGAGCAGTACTTC; CDR3 protein: CASSERQTYEQYF; J gene: TRBJ2-7; clone size: many; V gene: TRBV7-8; D gene: -
CDR3 DNA: TGTGCCAGCAGCATAGATACAAACGAGCAGTACTTC; CDR3 protein: CASSIDTNEQYF; J gene: TRBJ2-7; clone size: many; V gene: TRBV7-2; D gene: -
CDR3 DNA: TGTGCCAGCAGCGTCGGGACAGCGTACCAAGAGACCCAGTACTTC; CDR3 protein: CASSVGTAYQETQYF; J gene: TRBJ2-5; clone size: many; V gene: TRBV7-2; D gene: TRBD1
CDR3 DNA: TGTGCCAGCAGTCCTCTTAGCGGGGGGGGCAGCTACAATGAGCAGTTCTTC; CDR3 protein: CASSPLSGGGSYNEQFF; J gene: TRBJ2-1; clone size: many; V gene: TRBV12-3/TRBV12-4; D gene: TRBD2
CDR3 DNA: TGCGCCAGCAGCTCCCAAACTAGCGGGGTGAGGATCAATGAGCAGTTCTTC; CDR3 protein: CASSSQTSGVRINEQFF; J gene: TRBJ2-1; clone size: many; V gene: TRBV5-1; D gene: TRBD2
CDR3 DNA: TGTGCCAGCAGCTTGGCTGACAGGGGCAATCAGCCCCAGCATTTT; CDR3 protein: CASSLADRGNQPQHF; J gene: TRBJ1-5; clone size: many; V gene: TRBV7-9; D gene: TRBD1
CDR3 DNA: TGTGCCAGCGAACAGGGTCCTTACACTGAAGCTTTCTTT; CDR3 protein: CASEQGPYTEAFF; J gene: TRBJ1-1; clone size: many; V gene: TRBV6-6; D gene: -
CDR3 DNA: TGCGCCAGCAGCCAAGATGTTGGCGTCCTCCACTTT; CDR3 protein: CASSQDVGVLHF; J gene: TRBJ1-6; clone size: many; V gene: TRBV4-3; D gene: -
CDR3 DNA: TGTGCCAGCAGCTTAGCTCGATACTACGAGCAGTACTTC; CDR3 protein: CASSLARYYEQYF; J gene: TRBJ2-7; clone size: many; V gene: TRBV7-2; D gene: -
CDR3 DNA: TGTGCCAGCAAGTGGAGGGACAGGGGGCGAAGGGACTATGGCTACACCTTC; CDR3 protein: CASKWRDRGRRDYGYTF; J gene: TRBJ1-2; clone size: many; V gene: TRBV6-5; D gene: TRBD1
CDR3 DNA: TGTGCCAGCAGCCCCCGAGGGGGCGGACGGGATGGCTACACCTTC; CDR3 protein: CASSPRGGGRDGYTF; J gene: TRBJ1-2; clone size: many; V gene: TRBV7-6; D gene: TRBD1
CDR3 DNA: TGCGCCAGCAGCGGCGGGCAAACAGTATCCCTCGAGCAGTACTTC; CDR3 protein: CASSGGQTVSLEQYF; J gene: TRBJ2-7; clone size: many; V gene: TRBV5-1; D gene: -
CDR3 DNA: TGTGCCAGCAGAGGAGCCTACGAGCAGTACTTC; CDR3 protein: CASRGAYEQYF; J gene: TRBJ2-7; clone size: many; V gene: TRBV7-9; D gene: -
CDR3 DNA: TGTGCCACCAGCAGAGTAACATCGGGACAGGGGATCACAGATACGCAGTATTTT; CDR3 protein: CATSRVTSGQGITDTQYF; J gene: TRBJ2-3; clone size: many; V gene: TRBV15; D gene: TRBD1
CDR3 DNA: TGTGCCAGCAGCCGGAGACTGGCTAGCACAGATACGCAGTATTTT; CDR3 protein: CASSRRLASTDTQYF; J gene: TRBJ2-3; clone size: many; V gene: TRBV12-3/TRBV12-4; D gene: -
CDR3 DNA: TGTGACAGCAGCTTATGGGGGGAGACCCAGTACTTC; CDR3 protein: CDSSLWGETQYF; J gene: TRBJ2-5; clone size: few; V gene: TRBV7-6; D gene: -
CDR3 DNA: TGTGCCAGCAGTCATCCGGTGAAAGCCGGGACAGGGAGTAACTATGGCTACACCTTC; CDR3 protein: CASSHPVKAGTGSNYGYTF; J gene: TRBJ1-2; clone size: -; V gene: TRBV6-2/TRBV6-3; D gene: TRBD1
CDR3 DNA: TGTGCCAGCAGCGCACCCGGGACAGGGGGTTTTGATGAAAAACTGTTTTTT; CDR3 protein: CASSAPGTGGFDEKLFF; J gene: TRBJ1-4; clone size: many; V gene: TRBV7-9; D gene: TRBD1
CDR3 DNA: TGTGCCAGCAGCCAAGGGAGGGGGTCTGAAGCTTTCTTT; CDR3 protein: CASSQGRGSEAFF; J gene: TRBJ1-1; clone size: many; V gene: TRBV3-1; D gene: -
CDR3 DNA: TGCGCCAGCAGCCAAGATAGTAGGGCGGGGGGGCATTCCGGGGAGCTGTTTTTT; CDR3 protein: CASSQDSRAGGHSGELFF; J gene: TRBJ2-2; clone size: many; V gene: TRBV4-3; D gene: TRBD2
CDR3 DNA: TGTGCCAGCAGCTTATACCCCCTAGGGGCCAGCAATCAGACCCAGAATTTT; CDR3 protein: CASSLYPLGASNQTQNF; J gene: TRBJ1-5; clone size: -; V gene: TRBV7-8; D gene: -
CDR3 DNA: TGCAGTGCTAAGAAGGGGCTTGGGGAGCAGTACTTC; CDR3 protein: CSAKKGLGEQYF; J gene: TRBJ2-7; clone size: -; V gene: TRBV20-1; D gene: -
CDR3 DNA: TGCGCCAGCAGTTCAGGGGCCCATGCCAAAAACATTCAGTACTTC; CDR3 protein: CASSSGAHAKNIQYF; J gene: TRBJ2-4; clone size: many; V gene: TRBV5-1; D gene: -
CDR3 DNA: TGCGCCAGCAGCTTGGACCCCGTCGGGGTAGGCTACAATGAGCAGTTCTTC; CDR3 protein: CASSLDPVGVGYNEQFF; J gene: TRBJ2-1; clone size: few; V gene: TRBV5-1; D gene: -
CDR3 DNA: TGCAGTGCTAGTCGGGGACAACGCACAGATACGCAGTATTTT; CDR3 protein: CSASRGQRTDTQYF; J gene: TRBJ2-3; clone size: many; V gene: TRBV20-1; D gene: -
CDR3 DNA: TGCAGTCCCCCGGCGGGGGACGGCTATGGCTACACCTTC; CDR3 protein: CSPPAGDGYGYTF; J gene: TRBJ1-2; clone size: many; V gene: TRBV20-1; D gene: -
CDR3 DNA: TGTGCCAGCAGCCAAGGGTACCGTGGAGATACGCAGTATTTT; CDR3 protein: CASSQGYRGDTQYF; J gene: TRBJ2-3; clone size: many; V gene: TRBV11-1; D gene: -
CDR3 DNA: TGTGCCAGCAGCTCGCCTCCTACGAGGAACGGATACAATGAGCAGTTCTTC; CDR3 protein: CASSSPPTRNGYNEQFF; J gene: TRBJ2-1; clone size: many; V gene: TRBV7-9; D gene: -
CDR3 DNA: TGCAGTGCTGTGCTTCAGAACACTGAAGCTTTCTTT; CDR3 protein: CSAVLQNTEAFF; J gene: TRBJ1-1; clone size: many; V gene: TRBV20-1; D gene: -
CDR3 DNA: TGTGCCAGCAGCTTAGGTCACACCTTGGGGGGCACTGAAGCTTTCTTT; CDR3 protein: CASSLGHTLGGTEAFF; J gene: TRBJ1-1; clone size: many; V gene: TRBV7-9; D gene: -
CDR3 DNA: TGTGCCAGCAGCTACAGGGGTTACGATGAGCAGTTCTTC; CDR3 protein: CASSYRGYDEQFF; J gene: TRBJ2-1; clone size: many; V gene: TRBV11-3; D gene: TRBD1
CDR3 DNA: TGTGCCAGCTCACCACCCTTGCTTACCTCTGGAAACACCATATATTTT; CDR3 protein: CASSPPLLTSGNTIYF; J gene: TRBJ1-3; clone size: -; V gene: TRBV18; D gene: -
CDR3 DNA: TGTGCCAGCAGCGGGGGGGGGGGCCTCGGCACAGATACGCAGTATTTT; CDR3 protein: CASSGGGGLGTDTQYF; J gene: TRBJ2-3; clone size: many; V gene: TRBV5-8; D gene: -
CDR3 DNA: TGCAGCGTTGAAGACGGGTACAGGGGGAACACTGAAGCTTTCTTT; CDR3 protein: CSVEDGYRGNTEAFF; J gene: TRBJ1-1; clone size: many; V gene: TRBV29-1; D gene: TRBD1
CDR3 DNA: TGTGCCACCAGCAGGTTAAACGATTCACCCCTCCACTTT; CDR3 protein: CATSRLNDSPLHF; J gene: TRBJ1-6; clone size: many; V gene: TRBV15; D gene: -
CDR3 DNA: TGTGCCACCAGTGATAGCTACAATGAGCAGTTCTTC; CDR3 protein: CATSDSYNEQFF; J gene: TRBJ2-1; clone size: many; V gene: TRBV24-1; D gene: -
CDR3 DNA: TGTGCCAGCAGCTTGGTAGCGGGGGTCGCAGAGACCCAGTACTTC; CDR3 protein: CASSLVAGVAETQYF; J gene: TRBJ2-5; clone size: many; V gene: TRBV5-6; D gene: TRBD2
CDR3 DNA: TGTGCCATCAGTGAGTCTGGGGGGGCGGGCAATGAGCAGTTCTTC; CDR3 protein: CAISESGGAGNEQFF; J gene: TRBJ2-1; clone size: many; V gene: TRBV10-3; D gene: -